One sample yielded the 18 T cell receptor beta chains listed below, sequenced in a study of regulatory T cells in long-lasting Graves disease. As for time point: newly diagnosed GD, antithyroid drugs for less than 3 months. From PBMCs, RNA was extracted and then used to make the TCR library. TCR beta libraries were built with iRepertoire HTBI primers and Arm-PCR of CDR3 regions. TCRdb fed the multiplex PCR reads into MiXCR, producing one record per CDR3 protein. Counted here are about 540,000 distinct CDR3 sequences, roughly 14% occurring once; the ten biggest clones make up about 9.1%. The same sample was also used in a study of T cells in Graves' hyperthyroidism and ophthalmopathy.

Sequenced here: peripheral blood mononuclear cells (PBMCs), sampled at new diagnosis, from a patient treated with antithyroid drugs. The receptor source for this set is a man between 25 and 39 years old with Graves disease.

In its sample, this clonotype was seen many times. J is TRBJ2-7 and V is TRBV5-6, with D tentatively TRBD1 (6 bases). Between the trimmed V and J ends, which lost 4 bases and 1 base, there was a span of 9 bases. Germline CDR1 and CDR2: SGHDT and YYEEEE. The CDR3 is 13 residues long. CDR3 amino acids: CASSQDRSYEQYF. In DNA form, the CDR3 reads TGTGCCAGCAGCCAGGACAGATCCTACGAGCAGTACTTC. The whole variable domain, remainder taken from reference TRBV5-6 and TRBJ2-7, is DAGVTQSPTHLIKTRGQQVTLRCSPKSGHDTVSWYQQALGQGPQFIFQYYEEEERQRGNFPDRFSGHQFPNYSSELNVNALLLGDSALYLCASSQDRSYEQYFGPGTRLTVT.

This clonotype has ten or more counts. This chain connects TRBV6-1 to TRBJ2-7, with D maybe TRBD2 (6 bases). V lost 5 bases, J lost 6 bases, and 20 bases lay in between. Germline loops: CDR1 MNHNS, CDR2 SASEGT. The CDR3 spans 15 residues. CDR3 in DNA: TGTGCCAGCAGTACAAGACTAGTCGTTCCCCCCGAGCAGTACTTC. Translation: CASSTRLVVPPEQYF.

This clonotype was picked up one time. This rearrangement joins TRBV30 to TRBJ2-7; no clear D gene. The CDR3 has 14 amino acids. Trimming stripped 5 bases from V and 7 bases from J, with 21 bases between. Germline loops: CDR1 GTSNPN, CDR2 SVGIG (reference sequence). The CDR3 is CAWVPAEIELEQYF. Written as DNA, the CDR3 is TGTGCCTGGGTTCCGGCCGAAATAGAGTTGGAGCAGTACTTC. Combining the CDR3 with reference TRBV30 and TRBJ2-7 gives the whole variable domain SQTIHQWPATLVQPVGSPLSLECTVEGTSNPNLYWYRQAAGRGLQLLFYSVGIGQISSEVPQNLSASRPQDRQFILSSKKLLLSDSGFYLCAWVPAEIELEQYFGPGTRLTVT.

The chain links TRBV20-1 to TRBJ1-2, with a possible D match to TRBD1 (5 bases). V lost 6 bases and J lost 0, with 11 bases in between. CDR3 length equals 13 residues. The V gene's germline CDR1 is DFQATT and CDR2 SNEGSKA (reference sequence). The CDR3 DNA reads TGCAGTGCGCGACAGTTTACTAACTATGGCTACACCTTC. It translates to CSARQFTNYGYTF.

This clonotype has ten or more counts. The chain employs TRBV7-8 and TRBJ2-2, with D maybe TRBD2 (6 bases). The V end was cut by 4 bases, the J end by 0 bases, with 15 bases between. There are 17 residues in the CDR3. Germline V gene sequence: CDR1 SGHVS, CDR2 FQNEAQ. Here the CDR3 DNA reads TGTGCCAGCAGCTCTTTCCCAGGGACTGCGAACACCGGGGAGCTGTTTTTT. Encoded protein: CASSSFPGTANTGELFF.

This chain uses TRBV2 with TRBJ2-3, with 8 positions matching TRBD1. V dropped 8 bases and J dropped 8; count of bases not matched to a gene: 18. Germline CDR1 reads SNHLY; CDR2 reads FYNNEI. There are 16 residues in the CDR3. The CDR3 loop reads CASSGGRDTAQGTQYF. CDR3 nucleotide sequence: TGTGCCAGCTCAGGGGGCCGGGACACCGCACAGGGTACGCAGTATTTT. Using reference TRBV2 and TRBJ2-3 for the parts outside the CDR3, the full variable domain is EPEVTQTPSHQVTQMGQEVILRCVPISNHLYFYWYRQILGQKVEFLVSFYNNEISEKSEIFDDQFSVERPDGSNFTLKIRSTKLEDSAMYFCASSGGRDTAQGTQYFGPGTRLTVL.

This clonotype came up many times. The V gene is TRBV7-9, the J gene TRBJ1-1, with TRBD1 as a possible D gene (6 bases). Between the trimmed V and J ends, which lost 6 bases and 0 bases, there was a span of 14 bases. CDR1 and CDR2 (germline): SEHNR, FQNEAQ (reference sequence). There are 15 residues in the CDR3. In DNA form, the CDR3 reads TGTGCCAGCAGGCTTGAGGGGGTTTTGAACACTGAAGCTTTCTTT. Protein: CASRLEGVLNTEAFF. The full variable domain, with the rest looked up from reference TRBV7-9 and TRBJ1-1, is DTGVSQNPRHKITKRGQNVTFRCDPISEHNRLYWYRQTLGQGPEFLTYFQNEAQLEKSRLLSDRFSAERPKGSFSTLEIQRTEQGDSAMYLCASRLEGVLNTEAFFGQGTRLTVV.

CDR3 loop: CASSYGLGEQYF. DNA for the CDR3: TGTGCCAGTAGTTACGGACTCGGCGAGCAGTACTTC. V and J are TRBV19 and TRBJ2-7; D might be TRBD2 (5 bases). V was pared by 5 bases and J by 6 bases, with 11 bases between. The CDR3 sequence is 12 residues long. Germline CDR1 reads LNHDA; CDR2 reads SQIVND (reference sequence).

The chain links TRBV6-2 or TRBV6-3 to TRBJ1-4; possible D gene TRBD1, 6 bases. Looked up from germline, CDR1 is MNHEY and CDR2 is SVGEGT. CDR3 length: 14 amino acids. V lost 7 bases and J lost 8, with 17 bases in between. CDR3: CASTGKGVGEKLFF. CDR3 in DNA: TGTGCCAGCACGGGGAAGGGGGTCGGAGAAAAACTGTTTTTT.

CDR3 nucleotide sequence: TGTGCCTGGAGTGTAGGGCAGGGAAATGAAAAACTGTTTTTT. Translated, it gives CAWSVGQGNEKLFF. This chain links TRBV30 with TRBJ1-4, with D possibly being TRBD1 (5 bases). This CDR3 contains 14 residues. Between the trimmed V and J ends, which lost 0 bases and 5 bases, there was a span of 10 bases. CDR1 is GTSNPN, CDR2 SVGIG, per germline (reference sequence).

Turning to this clonotype: This sequence may be a read error, since a much larger clone differs from it by one base. The J gene is TRBJ2-1, the V gene TRBV30, with a weak D call TRBD1 (6 bases). The CDR3 extends over 13 amino acids. V was clipped by 2 bases and J by 9 bases, with 14 bases between them. Germline assignment: CDR1 GTSNPN and CDR2 SVGIG (reference sequence). The CDR3 nucleotides read TGTGCCTGGAGTACGGACAGATTGGGTGAGCAGTTCTTC. This gives the protein CAWSTDRLGEQFF.

This clonotype was recorded many times. V gene TRBV20-1 combines with J gene TRBJ2-1; TRBD1 matches 7 bases. Germline CDR1 and CDR2: DFQATT and SNEGSKA (reference sequence). Trimming at V came to 5 bases and at J to 2 bases, leaving 6 bases not matched to a gene. The CDR3 has 14 residues. The CDR3 DNA reads as TGCAGTGCTGGCCCCGGGACAGCCTACAATGAGCAGTTCTTC. Translation: CSAGPGTAYNEQFF.

This clonotype was seen ten or more times. The V and J genes are TRBV6-1 and TRBJ2-7; 8 positions match TRBD2. CDR3 length: 15 residues. Germline CDR1 and CDR2: MNHNS and SASEGT. The J segment lost 4 bases and the V segment lost 6 bases, leaving 11 bases of the junction unmatched. CDR3 protein: CASSRSGSSFYEQYF. The CDR3 DNA follows: TGTGCCAGCAGCCGCAGCGGGAGTAGTTTTTACGAGCAGTACTTC.

This clonotype was counted ten times or more. This chain joins TRBV6-5 and TRBJ2-7; 9 bases agree with TRBD1. From germline, CDR1 is MNHEY and CDR2 SVGAGI. J gave up 5 bases and V 0 bases, and 8 bases lay outside the gene matches. This CDR3 contains 16 residues. The CDR3 nucleotides are TGTGCCAGCAGTTACTCGAACGTGGACAGGGGAAACGAGCAGTACTTC. It specifies CASSYSNVDRGNEQYF.

This clonotype was seen repeatedly, ten times or more. The chain recombines TRBV6-5 with TRBJ2-5; D gene ambiguous. With 0 bases removed from V and 2 bases from J, the gap between germline ends came to 16 bases. CDR1 and CDR2 (germline): MNHEY, SVGAGI. The CDR3 contains 17 residues. The CDR3 loop is CASSYSEWAADQETQYF. DNA for the CDR3: TGTGCCAGCAGTTACTCGGAGTGGGCAGCAGATCAAGAGACCCAGTACTTC.

This clonotype occurred a few times. The V gene is TRBV7-6, the J gene TRBJ2-7; 11 nucleotides agree with TRBD2. The CDR3 spans 17 residues. CDR1 SGHVS and CDR2 FNYEAQ come from the germline V gene. J was trimmed by 5 bases and V by 3 bases; bases with no gene match: 12. The CDR3 reads CASSLGLAATPPNEQYF. CDR3 nucleotides: TGTGCCAGCAGCTTGGGACTAGCGGCTACACCTCCTAACGAGCAGTACTTC. The full variable domain, completed using reference TRBV7-6 and TRBJ2-7, is GAGVSQSPRYKVTKRGQDVALRCDPISGHVSLYWYRQALGQGPEFLTYFNYEAQQDKSGLPNDRFSAERPEGSISTLTIQRTEQRDSAMYRCASSLGLAATPPNEQYFGPGTRLTVT.

With respect to this clonotype: The junction differs from germline at one of its ends, possibly a read error. The gene calls are TRBV24-1 and TRBJ2-7, with a possible D match to TRBD1 (6 bases). Germline V gene lookup returns CDR1 KGHDR and CDR2 SFDVKD. This CDR3 region has 14 residues. Here the CDR3 reads CATSDSGTMYGQYF. In DNA form, the CDR3 reads TGTGCCACCAGTGATTCCGGGACAATGTACGGGCAGTACTTC.

In this sample, this clonotype turned up many times. V usage is TRBV20-1 and J usage is TRBJ1-1; 9 nucleotides agree with TRBD1. The V and J ends lost 3 bases and 5 bases, in that order; junction bases with no gene match: 7. The germline gives CDR1 DFQATT, CDR2 SNEGSKA (reference sequence). This CDR3 comprises 14 residues. CDR3 DNA sequence: TGCAGTGCTAGGCCTGGGACAGGGATTACTGAAGCTTTCTTT. The encoded protein is CSARPGTGITEAFF.